Detailed here is one TCR beta chain. The source of the sample is a study of T-cell reconstitution after alpha-beta-depleted transplantation in children. Unique molecular identifiers were incorporated into the prepared TCRbeta library. From the PCR reads, TCRdb called clonotypes with MiXCR, one entry per CDR3 protein. The data hold about 610,000 distinct CDR3 sequences, with 10% to 13% observed a single time. The CDR3 has 10 amino acids. CDR1 and CDR2 from the germline V gene are MDHEN and SYDVKM. Trimming removed 8 bases from V and 9 bases from J, with 7 bases in between. The V call is TRBV28, the J call TRBJ2-2, with no clear D. This receptor was obtained from a human donor who donated a stem cell graft to a child with acute myeloid leukemia. Material: PBMCs from the stem cell graft donor, obtained from the stem cell graft. This CDR3 reads CASRHRELFF. The CDR3 nucleotides read TGTGCCAGCCGCCACCGGGAGCTGTTTTTT.